This TCR beta chain was captured by sequencing in a study of vaccination and CD4 T cells after COVID-19. Turning to the study itself: Cells received overlapping spike peptides from SARS-CoV-2, HCoV-NL63, HCoV-OC43 and HCoV-229E as stimulation.

As regards this clonotype: What it binds is not known.

Germline V gives CDR1 MNHEY, CDR2 SVGEGT. The CDR3 length is 14 residues. The V end lost 10 bases, the J end lost 4 bases, and 19 bases lay between the germline ends. Noted treatment: roughly 10-day PBMC culture with coronavirus spike peptide pools or control peptides (ViraFEST assay). Collection of the unexposed donor's CD4+ T cells took place before the COVID-19 pandemic (2011-2018). Sequencing of the DNA from cultured CD4+ T cells was carried out with the Oncomine TCR Beta short-read assay. In this case, cultured CD4+ T cells provided the extracted genomic DNA. Via MiXCR, TCRdb re-called the PCR reads, giving one row per CDR3 protein. The repertoire holds about 10,000 distinct CDR3 sequences, with about 32% as singletons.

The material sequenced was CD4+ T cells from blood, cultured in vitro. The J gene is TRBJ1-2, the V gene TRBV6-2 or TRBV6-3; D remains unclear. This clonotype originated in a human donor in good health. CDR3 amino acids: CAISNAGPTYGYTF. The CDR3 region has the DNA TGTGCCATCTCCAATGCCGGGCCAACCTATGGCTACACCTTC.